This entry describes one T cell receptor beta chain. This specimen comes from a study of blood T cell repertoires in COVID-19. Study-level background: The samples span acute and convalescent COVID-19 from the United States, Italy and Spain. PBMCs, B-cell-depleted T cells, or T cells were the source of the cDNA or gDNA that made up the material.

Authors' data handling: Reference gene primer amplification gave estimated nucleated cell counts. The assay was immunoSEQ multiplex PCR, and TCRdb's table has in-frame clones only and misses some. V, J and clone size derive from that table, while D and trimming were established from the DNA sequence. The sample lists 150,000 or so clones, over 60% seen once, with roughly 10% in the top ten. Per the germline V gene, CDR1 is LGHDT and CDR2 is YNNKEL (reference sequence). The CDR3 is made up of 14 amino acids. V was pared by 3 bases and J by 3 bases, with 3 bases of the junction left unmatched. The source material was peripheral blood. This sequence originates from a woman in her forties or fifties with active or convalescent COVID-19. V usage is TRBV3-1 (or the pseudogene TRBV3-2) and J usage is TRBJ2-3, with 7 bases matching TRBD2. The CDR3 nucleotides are TGTGCCAGCAGCCACTCTAGCGGAACAGATACGCAGTATTTT. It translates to CASSHSSGTDTQYF.